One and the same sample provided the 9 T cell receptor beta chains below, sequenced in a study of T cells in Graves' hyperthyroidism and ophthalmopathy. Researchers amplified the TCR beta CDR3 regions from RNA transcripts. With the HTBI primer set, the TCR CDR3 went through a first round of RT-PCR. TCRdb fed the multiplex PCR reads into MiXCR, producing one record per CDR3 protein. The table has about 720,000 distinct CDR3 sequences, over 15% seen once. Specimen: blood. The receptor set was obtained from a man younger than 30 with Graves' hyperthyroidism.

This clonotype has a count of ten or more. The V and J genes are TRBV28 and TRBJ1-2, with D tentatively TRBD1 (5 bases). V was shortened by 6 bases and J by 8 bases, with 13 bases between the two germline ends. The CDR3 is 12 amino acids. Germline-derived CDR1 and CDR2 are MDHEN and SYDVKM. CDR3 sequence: CASSRQGQGYTF. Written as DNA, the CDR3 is TGTGCCAGCAGCCGCCAGGGCCAAGGCTACACCTTC.

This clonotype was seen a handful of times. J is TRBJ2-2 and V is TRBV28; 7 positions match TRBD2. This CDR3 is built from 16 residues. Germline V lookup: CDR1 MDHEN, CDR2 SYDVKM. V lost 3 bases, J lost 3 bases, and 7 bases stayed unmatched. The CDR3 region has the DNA TGTGCCAGCAGTTTCGCGGGGGTGTCACACACCGGGGAGCTGTTTTTT. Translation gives CASSFAGVSHTGELFF.

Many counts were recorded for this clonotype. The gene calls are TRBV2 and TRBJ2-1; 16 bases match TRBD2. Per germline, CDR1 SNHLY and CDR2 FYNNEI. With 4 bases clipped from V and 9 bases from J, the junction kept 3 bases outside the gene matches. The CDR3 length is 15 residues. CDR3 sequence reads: CASSGGLAGGGEQFF. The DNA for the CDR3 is TGTGCCAGCAGTGGGGGACTAGCGGGAGGGGGTGAGCAGTTCTTC.

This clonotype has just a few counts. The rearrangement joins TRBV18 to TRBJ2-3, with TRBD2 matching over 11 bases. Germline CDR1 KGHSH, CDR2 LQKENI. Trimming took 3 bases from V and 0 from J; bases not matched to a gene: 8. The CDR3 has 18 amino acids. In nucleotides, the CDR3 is TGTGCCAGCTCACCCCTTCCGAGGACTAGCGGGAGCACAGATACGCAGTATTTT. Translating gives CASSPLPRTSGSTDTQYF.

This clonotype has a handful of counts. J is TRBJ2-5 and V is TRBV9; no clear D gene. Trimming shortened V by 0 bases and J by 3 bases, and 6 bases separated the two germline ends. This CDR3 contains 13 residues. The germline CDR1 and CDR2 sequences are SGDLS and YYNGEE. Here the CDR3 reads CASSVVAEETQYF. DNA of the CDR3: TGTGCCAGCAGCGTAGTGGCCGAAGAGACCCAGTACTTC. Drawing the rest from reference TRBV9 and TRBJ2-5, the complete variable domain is DSGVTQTPKHLITATGQRVTLRCSPRSGDLSVYWYQQSLDQGLQFLIQYYNGEERAKGNILERFSAQQFPDLHSELNLSSLELGDSALYFCASSVVAEETQYFGPGTRLLVL.

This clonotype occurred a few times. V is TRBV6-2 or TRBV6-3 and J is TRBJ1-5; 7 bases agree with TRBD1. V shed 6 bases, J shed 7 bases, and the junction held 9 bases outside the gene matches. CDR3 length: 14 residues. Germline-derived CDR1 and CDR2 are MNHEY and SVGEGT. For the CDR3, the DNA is TGTGCCAGCAGACCTCGACAGGGTGCGCAGCCCCAGCATTTT. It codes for CASRPRQGAQPQHF.

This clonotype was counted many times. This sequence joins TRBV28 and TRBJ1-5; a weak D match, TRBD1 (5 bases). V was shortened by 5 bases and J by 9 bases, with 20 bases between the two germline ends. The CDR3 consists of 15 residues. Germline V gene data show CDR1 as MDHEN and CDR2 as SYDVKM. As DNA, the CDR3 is TGTGCCAGCAGTATAGGCAGCCGCAGGGATCGGCCCCAGCATTTT. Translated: CASSIGSRRDRPQHF.

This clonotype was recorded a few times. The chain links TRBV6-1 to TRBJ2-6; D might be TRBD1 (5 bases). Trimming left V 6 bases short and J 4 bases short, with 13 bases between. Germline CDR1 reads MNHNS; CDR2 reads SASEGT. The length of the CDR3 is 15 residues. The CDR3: CASSNRLTGANVLTF. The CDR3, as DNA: TGTGCCAGCAGCAACAGGTTGACCGGGGCCAACGTCCTGACTTTC.

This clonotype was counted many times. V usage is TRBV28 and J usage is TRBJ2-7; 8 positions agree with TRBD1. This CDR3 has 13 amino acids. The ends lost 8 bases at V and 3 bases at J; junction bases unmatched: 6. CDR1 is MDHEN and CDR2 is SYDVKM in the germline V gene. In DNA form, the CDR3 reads TGTGCCAGCGCAACAGGGGGGAACTACGAGCAGTACTTC. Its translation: CASATGGNYEQYF.